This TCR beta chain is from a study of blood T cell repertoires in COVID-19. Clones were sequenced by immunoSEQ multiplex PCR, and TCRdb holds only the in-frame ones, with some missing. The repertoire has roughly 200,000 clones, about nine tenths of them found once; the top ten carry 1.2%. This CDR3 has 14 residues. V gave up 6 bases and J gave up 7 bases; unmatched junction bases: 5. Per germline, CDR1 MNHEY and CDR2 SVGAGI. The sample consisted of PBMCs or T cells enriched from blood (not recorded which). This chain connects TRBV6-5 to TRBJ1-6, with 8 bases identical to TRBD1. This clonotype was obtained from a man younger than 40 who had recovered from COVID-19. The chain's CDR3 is CASSRTGNNSPLHF. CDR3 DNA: TGTGCCAGCAGCCGGACAGGGAACAATTCACCCCTCCACTTT.